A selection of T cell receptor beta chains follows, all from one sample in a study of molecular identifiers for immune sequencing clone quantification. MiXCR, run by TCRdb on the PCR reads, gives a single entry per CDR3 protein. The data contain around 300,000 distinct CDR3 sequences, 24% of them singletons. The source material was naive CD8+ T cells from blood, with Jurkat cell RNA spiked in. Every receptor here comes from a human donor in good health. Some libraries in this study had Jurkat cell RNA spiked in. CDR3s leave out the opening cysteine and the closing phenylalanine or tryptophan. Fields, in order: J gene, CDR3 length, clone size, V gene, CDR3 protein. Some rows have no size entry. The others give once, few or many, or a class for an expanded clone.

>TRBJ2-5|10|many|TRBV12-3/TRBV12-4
ASSAVLETQY
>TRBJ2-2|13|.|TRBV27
ASSFSTGGTGELF
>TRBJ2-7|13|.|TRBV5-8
ASSPRVDLHYEQY
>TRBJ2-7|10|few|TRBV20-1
SARDLHPEQY
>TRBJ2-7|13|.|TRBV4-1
ASSQERIQGDEQY
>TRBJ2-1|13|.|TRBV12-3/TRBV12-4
ASSPGLAGLFEQF
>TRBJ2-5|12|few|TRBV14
ASSYFVGGETQY
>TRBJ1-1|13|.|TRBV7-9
ASSLLGGMNTEAF
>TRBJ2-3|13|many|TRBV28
ASSLRGRGTDTQY
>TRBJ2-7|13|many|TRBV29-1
SVEEDGTGSYEQY
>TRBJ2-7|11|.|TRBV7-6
ASSNRTSYEQY
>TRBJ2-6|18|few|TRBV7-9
ASSPAGAGRYPSGANVLT
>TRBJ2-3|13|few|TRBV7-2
ASSPGLSRTDTQY
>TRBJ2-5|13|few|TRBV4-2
ASSQVLGAQETQY
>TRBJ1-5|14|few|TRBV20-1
SAKEGQPLSNQPQH
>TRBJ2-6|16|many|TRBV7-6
ASSLGQGAGSGANVLT
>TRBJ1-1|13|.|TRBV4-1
AHRQVGGRVPAAF
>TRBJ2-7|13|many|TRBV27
ASSLFGQGVYEQY
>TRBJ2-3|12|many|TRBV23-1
ASSQRPSTDTQY
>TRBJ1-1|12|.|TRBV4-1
ASGQDPGWTEAF
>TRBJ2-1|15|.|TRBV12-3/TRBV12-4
ASSSDPAGGLDNEQF
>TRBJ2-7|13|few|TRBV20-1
GARDRRGGGYEQY
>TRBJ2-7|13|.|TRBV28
ASNPEGVVNHEQY
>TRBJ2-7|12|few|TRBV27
ASSLVLGTYEQY
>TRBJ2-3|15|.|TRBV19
ASSITSGTASTDTQY
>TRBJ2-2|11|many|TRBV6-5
ASSYGSTGELF
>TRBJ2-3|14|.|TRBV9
ASSVVAGGLADTQY
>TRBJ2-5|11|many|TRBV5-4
ASSLFGSETQY
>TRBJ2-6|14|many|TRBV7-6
ASSLGQPSGANVLT
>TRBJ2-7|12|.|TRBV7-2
ASSISQGGYEQY
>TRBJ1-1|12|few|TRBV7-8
ASSLVGTDTEAF
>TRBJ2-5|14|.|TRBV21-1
ASSKDSRPTPETQY
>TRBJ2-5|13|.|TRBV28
ASSPRGRTGEPQY
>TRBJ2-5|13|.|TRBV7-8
ASSFTSGGEETQY
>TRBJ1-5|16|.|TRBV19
ASTPTHYLGQLRQPQH
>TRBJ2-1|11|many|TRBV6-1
ASSERQHNEQF
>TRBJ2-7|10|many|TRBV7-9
ASSSRGYEQY
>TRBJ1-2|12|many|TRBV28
ASSWAGASYGYT
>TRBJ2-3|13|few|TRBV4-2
ASSHPGASADTQY
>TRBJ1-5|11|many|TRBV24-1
ATSGMGNQPQH
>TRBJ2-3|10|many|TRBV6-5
ASSTRQGPQY
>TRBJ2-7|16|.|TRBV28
ASSLFGLAGGLVYEQY
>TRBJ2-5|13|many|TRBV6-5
ASSATTSGQETQY
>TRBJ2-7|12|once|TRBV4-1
ASSQRDGTYEQY
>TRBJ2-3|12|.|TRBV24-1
ATTWDSSTDTQY
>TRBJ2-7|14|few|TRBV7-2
ASSLREEGPSYEQY
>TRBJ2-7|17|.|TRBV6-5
ASSLRGAGGSTSSYGQY
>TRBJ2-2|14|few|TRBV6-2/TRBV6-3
ASKRTWDSNTGELF
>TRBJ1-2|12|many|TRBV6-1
ASSALDRNYGYT
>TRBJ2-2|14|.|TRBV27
ASSLAGPLSTGELF
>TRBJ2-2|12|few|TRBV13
ASSSNSEHGELF
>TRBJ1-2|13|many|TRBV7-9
ASSLPQEPNYGYT
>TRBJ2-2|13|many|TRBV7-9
ASTPPGTYTGELF
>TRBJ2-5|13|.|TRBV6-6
ASSPGTGGLETQY
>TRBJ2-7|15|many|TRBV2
ASSELASGEDSYEQY
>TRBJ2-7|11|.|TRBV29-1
SVEDRGGYGQY
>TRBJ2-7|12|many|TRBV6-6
ASSLAAVSYEQY
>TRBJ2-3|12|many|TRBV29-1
SVGLAVEPDTQY
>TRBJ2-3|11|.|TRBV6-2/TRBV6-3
ASRSRVTDTQY
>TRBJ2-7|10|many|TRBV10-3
AIRDRSYEQY